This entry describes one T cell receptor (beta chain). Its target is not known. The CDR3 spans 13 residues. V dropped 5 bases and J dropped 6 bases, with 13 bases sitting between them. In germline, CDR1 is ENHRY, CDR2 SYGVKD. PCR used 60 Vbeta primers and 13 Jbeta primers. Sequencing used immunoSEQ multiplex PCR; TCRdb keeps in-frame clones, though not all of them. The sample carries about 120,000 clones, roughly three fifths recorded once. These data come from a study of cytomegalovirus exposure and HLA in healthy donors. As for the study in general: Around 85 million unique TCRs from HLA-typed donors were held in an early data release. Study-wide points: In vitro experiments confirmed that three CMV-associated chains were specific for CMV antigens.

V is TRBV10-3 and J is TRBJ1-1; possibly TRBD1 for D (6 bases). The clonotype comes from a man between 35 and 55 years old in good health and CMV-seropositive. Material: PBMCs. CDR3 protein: CAISIQGSAEAFF. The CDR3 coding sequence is TGTGCCATCAGTATTCAGGGGAGCGCTGAAGCTTTCTTT.